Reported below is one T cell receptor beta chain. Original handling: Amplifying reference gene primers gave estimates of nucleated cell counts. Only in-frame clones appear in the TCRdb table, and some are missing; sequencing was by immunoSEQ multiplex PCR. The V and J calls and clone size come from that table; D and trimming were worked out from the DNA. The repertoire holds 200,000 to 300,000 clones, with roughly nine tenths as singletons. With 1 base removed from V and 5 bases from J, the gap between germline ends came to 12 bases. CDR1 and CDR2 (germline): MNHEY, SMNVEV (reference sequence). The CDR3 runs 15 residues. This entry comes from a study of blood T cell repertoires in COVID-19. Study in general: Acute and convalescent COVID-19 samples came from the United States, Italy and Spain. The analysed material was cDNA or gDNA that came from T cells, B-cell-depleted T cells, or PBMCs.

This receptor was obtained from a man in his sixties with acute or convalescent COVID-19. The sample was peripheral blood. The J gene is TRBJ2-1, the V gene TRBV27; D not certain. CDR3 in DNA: TGTGCCAGCAGTTTATGGGCCCCAGTGGACAATGAGCAGTTCTTC. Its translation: CASSLWAPVDNEQFF.